One sample yielded the 18 T cell receptor beta chains listed below, sequenced in a study of cytomegalovirus exposure and HLA in healthy donors. Primers: 60 Vbeta forward and 13 Jbeta reverse. Measured with immunoSEQ multiplex PCR; TCRdb has only the in-frame clones, and not every one. Of roughly 180,000 clones in the sample, 79% were seen once. Sample: PBMCs. Every receptor here comes from a girl aged 5 to 17 in good health and CMV-seropositive.

The V call is TRBV4-2, the J call TRBJ2-3; the D is unclear. V was trimmed by 1 base and J by 0 bases, leaving 5 bases between them. Germline V gene sequence: CDR1 LGHNA, CDR2 YNFKEQ. The CDR3 covers 14 residues. The CDR3 region is CASSQGASTDTQYF. CDR3 sequence (DNA): TGTGCCAGCAGCCAAGGGGCTAGCACAGATACGCAGTATTTT.

The chain is built from TRBV7-6 and TRBJ2-1; 7 nucleotides match TRBD2. The CDR3 runs to 14 residues. Germline CDR1 SGHVS, CDR2 FNYEAQ. Trimming at V came to 0 bases and at J to 6 bases, leaving 2 bases not matched to a gene. The DNA for the CDR3 is TGTGCCAGCAGCTTAGCGCTAGCGGTCAATGAGCAGTTCTTC. Its translation: CASSLALAVNEQFF.

CDR3 bases: TGTGCCAGCAGTTACGACGGGGGTCGATCGAACTATGGCTACACCTTC. Translating it yields CASSYDGGRSNYGYTF. The chain joins TRBV6-5 to TRBJ1-2; a possible D gene is TRBD1 (5 bases). Germline V gene sequence: CDR1 MNHEY, CDR2 SVGAGI. The V and J ends lost 2 bases and 2 bases respectively, with 15 bases between them. The CDR3 contains 16 residues.

The gene calls are TRBV4-1 and TRBJ2-5; D might be TRBD1 (5 bases). The CDR3 is made up of 14 amino acids. The germline V and J ends were trimmed by 0 bases and 0 bases, with 5 bases remaining between them. CDR1 is MGHRA and CDR2 is YSYEKL in the germline V gene. The CDR3 nucleotides read TGCGCCAGCAGCCAAGACAGGGACCAAGAGACCCAGTACTTC. It specifies CASSQDRDQETQYF.

The chain couples TRBV13 to TRBJ2-1; tentatively, D is TRBD1 (6 bases). Germline V CDR1 and CDR2: PRHDT, FYEKMQ (reference sequence). The CDR3 covers 14 residues. V was cut by 1 base and J by 9 bases, with 13 bases left in between. Here the CDR3 DNA reads TGTGCCAGCAGCTTAGAACAGGGTCGGAGTGAGCAGTTCTTC. Amino acid sequence: CASSLEQGRSEQFF.

This clone was seen a single time. This rearrangement joins TRBV5-1 to TRBJ1-1; unclear D gene. This CDR3 contains 16 residues. Germline CDR1 SGHRS, CDR2 YFSETQ. Trimming shortened V by 0 bases and J by 1 base, and 13 bases separated the two germline ends. This CDR3 reads CASSLGGNLRNTEAFF. CDR3 in DNA: TGCGCCAGCAGCTTGGGCGGGAACCTGAGGAACACTGAAGCTTTCTTT.

Concerning this clone itself: The sample contains more than one DNA sequence encoding this CDR3. CDR3 amino acids: CASSLAGAYEQYF. In nucleotides, the CDR3 is TGTGCCAGCAGCTTGGCCGGAGCCTACGAGCAGTACTTC. The chain couples TRBV7-9 to TRBJ2-7; unclear D gene. CDR3 length equals 13 residues. CDR1 is SEHNR and CDR2 is FQNEAQ in the germline V gene (reference sequence). Trimming took off 3 bases at V and 2 bases at J, with 8 bases between the two ends. Full variable domain (outside the CDR3, taken from reference TRBV7-9 and TRBJ2-7): DTGVSQNPRHKITKRGQNVTFRCDPISEHNRLYWYRQTLGQGPEFLTYFQNEAQLEKSRLLSDRFSAERPKGSFSTLEIQRTEQGDSAMYLCASSLAGAYEQYFGPGTRLTVT.

The chain joins TRBV27 to TRBJ2-5; unclear D gene. The CDR3 is 14 residues long. Germline CDR1 and CDR2: MNHEY and SMNVEV (reference sequence). The V end was cut by 4 bases, the J end by 7 bases, with 16 bases between. This CDR3 reads CASSSPDMSGTQYF. The CDR3 nucleotides read TGTGCCAGCAGTTCCCCCGACATGTCAGGGACCCAGTACTTC.

V is TRBV6-5 and J is TRBJ1-5; D is ambiguous. Germline assignment: CDR1 MNHEY and CDR2 SVGAGI. Trimming stripped 0 bases from V and 9 bases from J, with 15 bases between. There are 15 residues in the CDR3. CDR3 bases: TGTGCCAGCAGTTACTCGAAAGCGGGTGCCTGGCCCCAGCATTTT. Translating it yields CASSYSKAGAWPQHF.

The chain employs TRBV5-1 and TRBJ1-5; no reliable D call. The CDR3 spans 14 residues. Germline CDR1 SGHRS, CDR2 YFSETQ. Trimming left V 4 bases short and J 4 bases short, with 12 bases between. The CDR3 DNA reads as TGCGCCAGCAGCCGTCTTGGGCTGAATCAGCCCCAGCATTTT. Translated, it gives CASSRLGLNQPQHF.

The chain joins TRBV5-1 to TRBJ2-5; 11 nucleotides agree with TRBD2. This CDR3 has 16 residues. In germline, CDR1 is SGHRS, CDR2 YFSETQ. V was clipped by 0 bases and J by 2 bases; unmatched bases: 3. As DNA, the CDR3 is TGCGCCAGCAGCTTGGCTAGCGGGGGGCGACAAGAGACCCAGTACTTC. Translation gives CASSLASGGRQETQYF.

The genes are TRBV27 and TRBJ1-2; TRBD1 agrees at 9 bases. Germline loops: CDR1 MNHEY, CDR2 SMNVEV (reference sequence). Germline trimming cut 5 bases from V and 4 bases from J; bases unmatched to any gene: 8. CDR3 length: 15 amino acids. The CDR3 DNA sequence: TGTGCCAGCAGTCTGGGACAGGGAATGGGCTATGGCTACACCTTC. Protein product: CASSLGQGMGYGYTF.

Written as DNA, the CDR3 is TGTGCCTGGAGCCTCCGGGACAGGGACAATCAGCCCCAGCATTTT. It encodes CAWSLRDRDNQPQHF. The genes are TRBV30 and TRBJ1-5, with TRBD1 identical over 9 bases. The CDR3 spans 15 residues. The V gene's germline CDR1 is GTSNPN and CDR2 SVGIG (reference sequence). Trimming took 3 bases from V and 3 from J; bases not matched to a gene: 6.

This clone was found once. CDR3 sequence reads: CASSPGQSTGYEQYF. DNA of the CDR3: TGTGCCAGCAGCCCAGGGCAGTCAACCGGCTACGAGCAGTACTTC. The rearrangement links TRBV9 to TRBJ2-7; D may be TRBD1 (5 bases). This CDR3 is built from 15 residues. Germline loops: CDR1 SGDLS, CDR2 YYNGEE. V dropped 4 bases and J dropped 3 bases, with 17 bases sitting between them.

This sequence joins TRBV30 and TRBJ1-2; a possible D gene is TRBD1 (6 bases). CDR3 size: 15 residues. The germline gives CDR1 GTSNPN, CDR2 SVGIG (reference sequence). Trimming removed 6 bases from V and 0 bases from J, with 17 bases in between. The CDR3 sequence is CACQLLGQTNYGYTF. In DNA, the CDR3 is TGTGCCTGTCAGTTGTTGGGACAAACTAACTATGGCTACACCTTC.

This sequence joins TRBV5-6 and TRBJ2-5, with 10 bases identical to TRBD1. Germline V lookup: CDR1 SGHDT, CDR2 YYEEEE. V lost 3 bases and J lost 5; bases outside the gene matches: 7. The CDR3 loop spans 15 amino acids. This CDR3 is CASSSLGQGGETQYF. CDR3 DNA sequence: TGTGCCAGCAGCTCCCTCGGACAGGGGGGCGAGACCCAGTACTTC.

The gene calls are TRBV27 and TRBJ2-7; 7 bases align to TRBD1. Germline CDR1 is MNHEY and CDR2 is SMNVEV (reference sequence). V lost 6 bases to trimming and J lost 0 bases; unmatched junction nucleotides: 8. The CDR3 is made up of 15 amino acids. The CDR3, as DNA: TGTGCCAGCAGGCCCGTAGGGGGCGCCTCCTACGAGCAGTACTTC. Amino acid sequence: CASRPVGGASYEQYF.

V and J are TRBV7-8 and TRBJ2-7; no reliable D call. Germline values: CDR1 SGHVS, CDR2 FQNEAQ. CDR3 length: 12 residues. V gave up 4 bases and J gave up 4 bases, with 8 bases separating them. The CDR3 DNA reads TGTGCCAGCAGCTCCTATGGTTACGAGCAGTACTTC. Translation: CASSSYGYEQYF.